These 18 T cell receptor beta chains share one sample of origin, sequenced in a study of shared clonotypes between healthy human individuals. Assay: immunoSEQ multiplex PCR; the TCRdb copy retains only in-frame clones and omits some. In the table there are 2 million to 2.5 million clones, approximately 95% of which are singletons. The sequenced material came from naive CD4+ T cells from PBMCs. Sample subset: CD45RA+ positively selected. Receptors were obtained from a young man in good health. Some clones in this sample may be carry-over from other donors' samples.

The chain recombines TRBV5-1 with TRBJ2-3, with D possibly being TRBD2 (5 bases). The CDR3 runs 16 residues. Germline V gene sequence: CDR1 SGHRS, CDR2 YFSETQ. V was pared by 0 bases and J by 6 bases, with 17 bases between. CDR3 nucleotide sequence: TGCGCCAGCAGCTTGGTCGGGGTTGTCGTCTCTGATACGCAGTATTTT. Protein: CASSLVGVVVSDTQYF.

J is TRBJ1-1 and V is TRBV4-3; 7 positions match TRBD1. CDR1 and CDR2 from the germline V gene are LGHNA and YSLEER. CDR3 size: 16 residues. The V segment lost 0 bases and the J segment 5 bases; nucleotides outside the gene matches: 9. CDR3 in amino acids: CASSQDLRQGGTEAFF. The DNA for the CDR3 is TGCGCCAGCAGCCAAGATTTGAGACAGGGAGGGACTGAAGCTTTCTTT.

The rearrangement joins TRBV6-6 to TRBJ2-7, with a tentative D call TRBD2 (6 bases). Germline V gene data show CDR1 as MNHNY and CDR2 as SVGAGI (reference sequence). The CDR3 extends over 12 amino acids. V was trimmed by 1 base and J by 7 bases, leaving 8 bases between them. CDR3 amino acids: CASSYWGDEQYF. DNA of the CDR3: TGTGCCAGCAGTTACTGGGGGGATGAGCAGTACTTC.

This clone appeared a single time. Other DNA sequences in this specimen translate into the identical CDR3. This chain links TRBV11-2 with TRBJ2-7, with 7 positions matching TRBD2. The CDR3 is 15 residues long. V shed 0 bases and J 0 bases; nucleotides not matched to a gene: 2. Germline V gene sequence: CDR1 SGHAT, CDR2 FQNNGV. Here the CDR3 DNA reads TGTGCCAGCAGCTTAGAGGGGGGGAGCTCCTACGAGCAGTACTTC. Protein: CASSLEGGSSYEQYF.

In this sample, this clone turned up once. V gene TRBV28 combines with J gene TRBJ2-5; 7 bases are a match to TRBD1. This CDR3 is built from 13 residues. The junction had 6 bases not matched to a gene; V was cut back by 6 bases and J by 5 bases. CDR1 MDHEN and CDR2 SYDVKM come from the germline V gene. The CDR3 DNA follows: TGTGCCAGCAGCCCAGGGGGTGGGGAGACCCAGTACTTC. Its protein product is CASSPGGGETQYF.

The chain links TRBV5-1 to TRBJ2-3; 7 nucleotides align to TRBD2. This CDR3 region has 16 residues. V was clipped by 0 bases and J by 2 bases; unmatched bases: 6. Germline V gene data show CDR1 as SGHRS and CDR2 as YFSETQ. The CDR3 bases are TGCGCCAGCAGCTTGGGGTCGGGAGGACTCACAGATACGCAGTATTTT. This sequence encodes CASSLGSGGLTDTQYF.

The chain employs TRBV9 and TRBJ1-5; D perhaps matches TRBD1 (5 bases). The CDR3 has 14 amino acids. The germline V gene has CDR1 SGDLS and CDR2 YYNGEE. The V gene lost 7 bases and the J gene lost 2 bases, with 13 bases spanning the gap. CDR3 in amino acids: CASSSRAGNQPQHF. The CDR3 DNA reads as TGTGCCAGCTCCTCCAGGGCGGGCAATCAGCCCCAGCATTTT.

The count of this clone is one. Other nucleotide sequences from this sample produce the same CDR3. The chain joins TRBV28 to TRBJ2-7; D may be TRBD1 (6 bases). V lost 3 bases and J 2 bases, leaving 14 bases between the germline ends. Per the germline V gene, CDR1 is MDHEN and CDR2 is SYDVKM. The CDR3 loop spans 15 amino acids. This CDR3 reads CASSFPWGPTYEQYF. The CDR3 region has the DNA TGTGCCAGCAGTTTCCCCTGGGGGCCAACCTACGAGCAGTACTTC.

The gene calls are TRBV27 and TRBJ1-2; possible D gene TRBD1, 5 bases. Germline CDR1 is MNHEY and CDR2 is SMNVEV (reference sequence). Between the trimmed V and J ends, which lost 2 bases and 2 bases, there was a span of 9 bases. This CDR3 has 14 amino acids. The CDR3 protein is CASSLHGANYGYTF. The CDR3 nucleotides read TGTGCCAGCAGTTTACACGGGGCAAACTATGGCTACACCTTC.

About this clone itself: Other DNA sequences within the sample encode an identical CDR3. The chain joins TRBV5-1 to TRBJ2-1; 15 nucleotides align to TRBD2. The germline gives CDR1 SGHRS, CDR2 YFSETQ. The CDR3 runs to 19 residues. The ends lost 3 bases at V and 0 bases at J; junction bases unmatched: 7. The CDR3 nucleotides are TGCGCCAGCAGCTGGGGACTAGCGGGAGGACCGAGCTCCTACAATGAGCAGTTCTTC. It specifies CASSWGLAGGPSSYNEQFF.

The V gene is TRBV6-6, the J gene TRBJ1-5; D is uncertain. Trimming took 6 bases from V and 2 from J, leaving 11 bases between them. The CDR3 runs to 14 residues. Germline values: CDR1 MNHNY, CDR2 SVGAGI (reference sequence). CDR3 loop: CASRVHPGNQPQHF. The DNA of the CDR3 is TGTGCCAGCAGAGTGCATCCAGGCAATCAGCCCCAGCATTTT.

The count of this clone is one. The J gene is TRBJ2-7, the V gene TRBV28, with 8 bases aligning to TRBD1. With 5 bases clipped from V and 0 bases from J, the junction kept 9 bases outside the gene matches. Germline CDR1 is MDHEN and CDR2 is SYDVKM. This CDR3 spans 16 amino acids. The CDR3 is CASSPGTGLSSYEQYF. The CDR3, as DNA: TGTGCCAGCAGTCCGGGGACAGGCCTAAGCTCCTACGAGCAGTACTTC. Full variable domain (remainder filled in from reference TRBV28 and TRBJ2-7): DVKVTQSSRYLVKRTGEKVFLECVQDMDHENMFWYRQDPGLGLRLIYFSYDVKMKEKGDIPEGYSVSREKKERFSLILESASTNQTSMYLCASSPGTGLSSYEQYFGPGTRLTVT.

The gene calls are TRBV4-2 and TRBJ1-5; TRBD1 is a possible D gene (5 bases). The germline V gene encodes CDR1 LGHNA and CDR2 YNFKEQ. Trimming left V 0 bases short and J 6 bases short, with 18 bases between. The CDR3 consists of 17 residues. The CDR3 DNA reads TGTGCCAGCAGCCAAGATCCCGGCATGCAGGGTGCTCAGCCCCAGCATTTT. The encoded protein is CASSQDPGMQGAQPQHF.

This chain links TRBV7-2 with TRBJ2-1; 12 nucleotides agree with TRBD1. CDR1 and CDR2 from the germline V gene are SGHTA and FQGNSA. This CDR3 is 15 amino acids long. V shed 4 bases and J 7 bases; nucleotides not matched to a gene: 5. Here the CDR3 DNA reads TGTGCCAGCAGCTGGGACAGGGGGCGCGGGAATGAGCAGTTCTTC. Its protein product is CASSWDRGRGNEQFF.

Turning to this clone: Other DNA sequences of this sample code for an identical CDR3. The rearrangement uses TRBV10-3 and TRBJ2-7; D could derive from TRBD1 or TRBD2 (5 bases each). The CDR3 is 14 residues long. Trimming removed 0 bases at V and 5 bases at J, with 11 bases between. The germline V gene has CDR1 ENHRY and CDR2 SYGVKD. CDR3 amino acids: CAISESAGGNEQYF. The DNA for the CDR3 is TGTGCCATCAGTGAGTCGGCTGGGGGTAACGAGCAGTACTTC.

DNA for the CDR3: TGTGCCAGCAGCTTGGGGGTAGCGGGCCAAGAGACCCAGTACTTC. Amino acids: CASSLGVAGQETQYF. V gene TRBV11-3 combines with J gene TRBJ2-5, with 7 positions matching TRBD2. From germline, CDR1 is SGHNT and CDR2 YENEEA. Trimming took 3 bases from V and 1 from J; bases not matched to a gene: 5. The CDR3 length is 15 residues.

This chain connects TRBV28 to TRBJ2-7; D is uncertain. Germline CDR1 MDHEN, CDR2 SYDVKM. The CDR3 sequence is 15 residues long. Trimming took 1 base from V and 2 from J, leaving 12 bases between them. In DNA, the CDR3 is TGTGCCAGCAGTTTATTTGGGTACGAACCCTACGAGCAGTACTTC. Translating gives CASSLFGYEPYEQYF.

V gene TRBV5-1 combines with J gene TRBJ2-5; perhaps TRBD1 as D (7 bases). The CDR3 loop spans 14 amino acids. The germline gives CDR1 SGHRS, CDR2 YFSETQ. Trimming shortened V by 4 bases and J by 5 bases, and 15 bases separated the two germline ends. CDR3 coding DNA: TGCGCCAGCAGCCAGGAGACAGGGAGGGAGACCCAGTACTTC. Its protein is CASSQETGRETQYF.